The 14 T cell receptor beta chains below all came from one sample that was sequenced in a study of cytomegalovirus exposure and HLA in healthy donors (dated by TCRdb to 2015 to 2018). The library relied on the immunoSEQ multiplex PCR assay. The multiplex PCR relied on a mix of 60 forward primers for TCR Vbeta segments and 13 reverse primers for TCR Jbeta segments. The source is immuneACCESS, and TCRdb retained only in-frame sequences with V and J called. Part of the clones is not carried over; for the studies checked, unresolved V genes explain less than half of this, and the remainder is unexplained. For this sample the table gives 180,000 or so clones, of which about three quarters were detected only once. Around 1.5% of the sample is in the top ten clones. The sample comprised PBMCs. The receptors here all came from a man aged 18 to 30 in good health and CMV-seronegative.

CDR3 bases: TGTGCCAGCAGCTTAGGCGAGGACAGGGGAAGACAAGAGACCCAGTACTTC. Its translation is CASSLGEDRGRQETQYF. The chain employs TRBV7-6 and TRBJ2-5; 9 nucleotides match TRBD1. CDR3 length: 17 amino acids. After removal of 1 base from V and 2 bases from J, the junction contained 8 bases not matched to a gene. Germline CDR1 and CDR2: SGHVS and FNYEAQ.

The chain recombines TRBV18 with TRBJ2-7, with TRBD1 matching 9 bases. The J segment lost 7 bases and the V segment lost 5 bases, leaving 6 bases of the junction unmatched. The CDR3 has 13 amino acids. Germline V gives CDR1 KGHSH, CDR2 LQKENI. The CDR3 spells CASSSTGTGEQYF. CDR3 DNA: TGTGCCAGCTCATCGACCGGGACAGGGGAGCAGTACTTC. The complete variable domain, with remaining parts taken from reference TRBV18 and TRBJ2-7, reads NAGVMQNPRHLVRRRGQEARLRCSPMKGHSHVYWYRQLPEEGLKFMVYLQKENIIDESGMPKERFSAEFPKEGPSILRIQQVVRGDSAAYFCASSSTGTGEQYFGPGTRLTVT.

CDR3 region: CASRKGQATYEAFF. In nucleotides, the CDR3 is TGTGCCAGCAGGAAGGGACAGGCGACTTATGAAGCTTTCTTT. V usage is TRBV2 and J usage is TRBJ1-1; 8 bases fit TRBD1. J was trimmed by 7 bases and V by 6 bases; bases with no gene match: 10. Germline V lookup: CDR1 SNHLY, CDR2 FYNNEI. This CDR3 comprises 14 residues.

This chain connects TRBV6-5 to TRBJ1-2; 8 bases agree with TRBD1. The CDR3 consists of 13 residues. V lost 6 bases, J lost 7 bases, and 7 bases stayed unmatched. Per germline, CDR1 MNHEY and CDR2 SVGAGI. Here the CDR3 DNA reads TGTGCCAGCAGGACAGGGGATGTAGGTGGCTACACCTTC. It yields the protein CASRTGDVGGYTF.

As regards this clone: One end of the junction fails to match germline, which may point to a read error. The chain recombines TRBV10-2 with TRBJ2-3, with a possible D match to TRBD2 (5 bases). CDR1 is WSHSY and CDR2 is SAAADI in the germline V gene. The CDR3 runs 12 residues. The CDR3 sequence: CASSPSTDTQYF. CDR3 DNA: TGCGCCAGCAGTCCTAGCACTGATACGCAGTATTTT.

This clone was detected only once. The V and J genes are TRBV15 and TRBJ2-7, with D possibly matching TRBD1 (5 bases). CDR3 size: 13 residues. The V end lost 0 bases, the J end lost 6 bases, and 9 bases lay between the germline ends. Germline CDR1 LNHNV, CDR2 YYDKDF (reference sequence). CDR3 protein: CATSREPGREQYF. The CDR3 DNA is TGTGCCACCAGCAGAGAACCAGGGCGCGAGCAGTACTTC.

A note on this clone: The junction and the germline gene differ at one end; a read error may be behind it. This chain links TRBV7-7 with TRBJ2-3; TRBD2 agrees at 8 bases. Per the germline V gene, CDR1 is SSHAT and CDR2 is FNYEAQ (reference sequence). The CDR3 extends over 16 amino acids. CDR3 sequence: CASSLGTSRTPDTQYF. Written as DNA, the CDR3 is TGTGCTAGCAGCCTCGGGACTAGTAGGACCCCAGATACGCAGTATTTT.

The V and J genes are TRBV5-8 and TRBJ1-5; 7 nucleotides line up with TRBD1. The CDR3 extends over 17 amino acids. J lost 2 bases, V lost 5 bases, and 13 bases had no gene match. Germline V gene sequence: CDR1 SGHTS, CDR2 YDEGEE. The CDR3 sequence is CASSTAKYRGGNQPQHF. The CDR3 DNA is TGTGCCAGCAGTACTGCAAAGTACAGGGGCGGCAATCAGCCCCAGCATTTT.

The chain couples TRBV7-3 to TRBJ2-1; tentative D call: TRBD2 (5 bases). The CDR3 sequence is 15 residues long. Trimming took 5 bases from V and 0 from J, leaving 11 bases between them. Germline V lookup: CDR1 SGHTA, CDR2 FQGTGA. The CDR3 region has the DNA TGTGCCAGCAGCATCACGGGGAGCTCCTACAATGAGCAGTTCTTC. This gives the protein CASSITGSSYNEQFF.

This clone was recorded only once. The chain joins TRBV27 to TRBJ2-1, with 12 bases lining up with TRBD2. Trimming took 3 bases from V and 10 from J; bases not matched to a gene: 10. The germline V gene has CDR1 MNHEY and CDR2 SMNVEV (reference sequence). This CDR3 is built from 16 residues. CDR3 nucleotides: TGTGCCAGCAGTTTGCTGTCTAGCGGGGGGGCCTGGGAGCAGTTCTTC. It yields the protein CASSLLSSGGAWEQFF.

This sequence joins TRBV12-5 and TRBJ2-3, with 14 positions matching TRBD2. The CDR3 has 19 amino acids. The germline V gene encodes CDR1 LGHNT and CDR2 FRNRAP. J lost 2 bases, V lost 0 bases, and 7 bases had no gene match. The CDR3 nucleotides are TGTGCTAGTGGTTTGGTACGGACTAGCGGGGGGTTATTCACAGATACGCAGTATTTT. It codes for CASGLVRTSGGLFTDTQYF. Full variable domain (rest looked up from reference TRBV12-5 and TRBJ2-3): DARVTQTPRHKVTEMGQEVTMRCQPILGHNTVFWYRQTMMQGLELLAYFRNRAPLDDSGMPKDRFSAEMPDATLATLKIQPSEPRDSAVYFCASGLVRTSGGLFTDTQYFGPGTRLTVL.

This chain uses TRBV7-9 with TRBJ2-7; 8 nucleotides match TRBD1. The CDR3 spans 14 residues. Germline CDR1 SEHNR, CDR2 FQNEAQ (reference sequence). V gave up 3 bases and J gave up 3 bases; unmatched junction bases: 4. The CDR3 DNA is TGTGCCAGCAGCTTGACAGGGGATTACTACGAGCAGTACTTC. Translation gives CASSLTGDYYEQYF. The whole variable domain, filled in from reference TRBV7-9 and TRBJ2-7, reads DTGVSQNPRHKITKRGQNVTFRCDPISEHNRLYWYRQTLGQGPEFLTYFQNEAQLEKSRLLSDRFSAERPKGSFSTLEIQRTEQGDSAMYLCASSLTGDYYEQYFGPGTRLTVT.

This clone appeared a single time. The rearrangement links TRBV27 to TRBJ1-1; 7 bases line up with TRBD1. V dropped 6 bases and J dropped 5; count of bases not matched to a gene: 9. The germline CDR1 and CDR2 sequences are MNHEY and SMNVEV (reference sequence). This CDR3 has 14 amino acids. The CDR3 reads CASRTGLTVTEAFF. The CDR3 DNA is TGTGCCAGCAGGACAGGGCTCACGGTGACTGAAGCTTTCTTT.

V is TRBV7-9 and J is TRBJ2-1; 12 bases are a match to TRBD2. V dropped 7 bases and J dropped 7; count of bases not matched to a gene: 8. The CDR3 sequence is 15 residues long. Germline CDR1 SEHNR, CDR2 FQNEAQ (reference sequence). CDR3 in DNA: TGTGCCAGCACCCCTAGCGGGGGGGCTAAGAATGAGCAGTTCTTC. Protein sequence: CASTPSGGAKNEQFF.